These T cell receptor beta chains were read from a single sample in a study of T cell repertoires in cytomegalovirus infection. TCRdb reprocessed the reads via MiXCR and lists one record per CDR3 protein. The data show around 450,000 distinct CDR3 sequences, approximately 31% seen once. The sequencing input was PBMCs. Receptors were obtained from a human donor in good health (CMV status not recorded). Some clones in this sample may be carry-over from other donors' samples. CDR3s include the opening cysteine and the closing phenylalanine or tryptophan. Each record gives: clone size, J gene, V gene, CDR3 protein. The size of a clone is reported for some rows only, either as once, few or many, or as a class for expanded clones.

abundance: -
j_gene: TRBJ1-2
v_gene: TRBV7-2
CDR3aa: CASSQGYAAGGYTF

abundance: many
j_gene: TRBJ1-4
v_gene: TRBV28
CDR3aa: CASSLPNEKLFF

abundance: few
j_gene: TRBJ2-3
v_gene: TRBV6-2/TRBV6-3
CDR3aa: CASSYSILGDTQYF

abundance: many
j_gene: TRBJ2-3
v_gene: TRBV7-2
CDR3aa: CASSFQRGSTDTQYF

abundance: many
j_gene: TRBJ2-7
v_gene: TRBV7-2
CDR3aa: CASSFWGGEQYF

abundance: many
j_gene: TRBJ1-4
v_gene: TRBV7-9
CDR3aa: CASSSGGLANEKLFF

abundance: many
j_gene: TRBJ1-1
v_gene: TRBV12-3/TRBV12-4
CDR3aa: CASSPPGLGTEAFF

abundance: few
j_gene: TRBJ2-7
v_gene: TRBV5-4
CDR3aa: CASSLNQAEYEQYF

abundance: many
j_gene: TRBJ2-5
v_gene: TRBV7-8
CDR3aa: CASRPILLERAQYF

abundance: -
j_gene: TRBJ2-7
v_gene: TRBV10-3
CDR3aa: CAISEDYEQYF